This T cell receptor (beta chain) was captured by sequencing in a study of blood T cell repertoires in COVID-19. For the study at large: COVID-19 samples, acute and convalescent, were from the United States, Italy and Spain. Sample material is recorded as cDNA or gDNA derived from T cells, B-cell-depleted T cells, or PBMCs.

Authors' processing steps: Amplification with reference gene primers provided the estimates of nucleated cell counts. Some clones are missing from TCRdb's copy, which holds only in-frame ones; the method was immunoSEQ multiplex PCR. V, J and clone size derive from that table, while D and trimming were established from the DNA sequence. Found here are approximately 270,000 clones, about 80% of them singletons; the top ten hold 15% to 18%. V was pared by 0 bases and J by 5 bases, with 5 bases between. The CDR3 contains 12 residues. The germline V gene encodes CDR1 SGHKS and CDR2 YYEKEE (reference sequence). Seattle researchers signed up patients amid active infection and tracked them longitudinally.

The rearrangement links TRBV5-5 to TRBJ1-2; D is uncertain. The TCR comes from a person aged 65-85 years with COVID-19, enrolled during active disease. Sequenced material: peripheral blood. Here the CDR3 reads CASSLVAYGYTF. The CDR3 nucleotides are TGTGCCAGCAGCTTGGTTGCGTATGGCTACACCTTC.